These T cell receptor beta chains were read from a single sample in a study of blood T cell repertoires in COVID-19. The data were produced by immunoSEQ multiplex PCR, yet TCRdb's version contains in-frame clones alone and is incomplete. The table records under 300,000 clones, 65% to 90% of them present only once. Sample: PBMCs or T cells enriched from blood (not recorded which). All receptors come from a man younger than 30 who had recovered from COVID-19. The CDR3 runs from the conserved cysteine through the conserved F or W. The D gene is left open where the match is weak. Clone size appears in some rows only: once, few, many, or a class for an expanded clone.

d_call,clone_size,v_call,j_call,cdr3_aa,cdr3_nt
-,-,TRBV21-1,TRBJ1-6,CASSKWDRATGALHF,TGTGCCAGCAGCAAATGGGACCGGGCGACGGGGGCCCTCCACTTT
TRBD1,once,TRBV3-1/TRBV3-2,TRBJ1-2,CASSQAQGAGNYGYTF,TGTGCCAGCAGCCAAGCACAGGGGGCGGGTAACTATGGCTACACCTTC
-,many,TRBV5-5,TRBJ1-2,CASRGLVTSLNYGYTF,TGTGCCAGTCGGGGACTTGTAACTTCGCTTAACTATGGCTACACCTTC
TRBD2,-,TRBV5-4,TRBJ2-3,CASSLARLASTDTQYF,TGTGCCAGCAGCTTGGCCCGACTAGCGTCAACAGATACGCAGTATTTT
-,-,TRBV6-5,TRBJ2-7,CASSYGPGYEQYF,TGTGCCAGCAGTTACGGTCCGGGATACGAGCAGTACTTC
-,few,TRBV11-2,TRBJ2-2,CASSPRGGAPDTGELFF,TGTGCCAGCAGCCCGCGAGGGGGGGCCCCTGACACCGGGGAGCTGTTTTTT
-,-,TRBV18,TRBJ1-5,CASSPGRAGNQPQHF,TGTGCCAGCTCACCGGGCAGGGCAGGCAATCAGCCCCAGCATTTT
-,-,TRBV5-1,TRBJ2-2,CASSQTGDTGELFF,TGCGCCAGCAGCCAGACAGGAGACACCGGGGAGCTGTTTTTT
-,-,TRBV5-4,TRBJ2-5,CASSFRMEQETQYF,TGTGCCAGCAGCTTCCGGATGGAGCAAGAGACCCAGTACTTC
TRBD1,-,TRBV7-9,TRBJ1-4,CASSYQGGHREKLFF,TGTGCCAGCAGCTATCAAGGGGGCCATAGAGAAAAACTGTTTTTT
-,-,TRBV2,TRBJ1-5,CASSGVQGQPQHF,TGTGCCAGCAGTGGGGTCCAGGGCCAGCCCCAGCATTTT
-,-,TRBV11-2,TRBJ2-1,CADRGGSSYNEQFF,TGTGCCGACAGGGGCGGGAGCTCCTACAATGAGCAGTTCTTC
-,-,TRBV12-3/TRBV12-4,TRBJ2-1,CASSLAGTNEQFF,TGTGCCAGCAGTTTGGCAGGAACCAATGAGCAGTTCTTC
TRBD1,-,TRBV24-1,TRBJ1-5,CATSDSRTGGNQPQHF,TGTGCCACCAGTGATTCTCGGACAGGGGGGAACCAGCCCCAGCATTTT
-,-,TRBV28,TRBJ1-1,CASSLRGGYPEAFF,TGTGCCAGCAGCCTCCGCGGAGGGTATCCTGAAGCTTTCTTT
TRBD2,-,TRBV27,TRBJ2-3,CASTLPTGSWLAGATQYF,TGTGCCAGCACTTTACCCACAGGGTCTTGGCTAGCGGGAGCAACGCAGTATTTT
TRBD1,-,TRBV9,TRBJ1-1,CASSGTGGDTEAFF,TGTGCCAGCAGCGGCACAGGGGGCGATACTGAAGCTTTCTTT
-,-,TRBV9,TRBJ2-1,CASSPRERGGGNEQFF,TGTGCCAGCAGCCCCCGGGAACGGGGAGGAGGCAATGAGCAGTTCTTC
TRBD2,-,TRBV5-6,TRBJ2-7,CASSWGTSGSVGSYEQYF,TGTGCCAGCAGCTGGGGGACTAGCGGGAGCGTTGGCTCCTACGAGCAGTACTTC
-,-,TRBV5-5,TRBJ1-5,CASSARGNQPQHF,TGTGCCAGCAGCGCGCGTGGCAATCAGCCCCAGCATTTT
-,-,TRBV7-2,TRBJ1-1,CASSPGQGKQGAFF,TGTGCCAGCAGTCCAGGTCAGGGCAAACAGGGAGCTTTCTTT
-,-,TRBV6-6,TRBJ1-1,CASSYRGAEEAFF,TGTGCCAGCAGTTACCGGGGGGCGGAAGAAGCTTTCTTT
TRBD1,-,TRBV13,TRBJ1-2,CASSLTGGPNRYTF,TGTGCCAGCAGCTTGACAGGGGGCCCGAATCGCTACACCTTC
-,-,TRBV5-1,TRBJ1-3,CASSPSEAGNTIYF,TGCGCCAGCAGCCCCTCAGAGGCTGGAAACACCATATATTTT
TRBD2,-,TRBV10-2,TRBJ2-3,CASSESLAGGSPGTDTQYF,TGCGCCAGCAGTGAGTCTTTAGCGGGAGGATCCCCTGGCACAGATACGCAGTATTTT
TRBD1,few,TRBV30,TRBJ1-4,CAWSDLGTGTEKLFF,TGTGCCTGGAGTGACCTCGGGACAGGGACAGAAAAACTGTTTTTT
TRBD1,once,TRBV9,TRBJ1-2,CASSVLRDSANYGYTF,TGTGCCAGCAGCGTCCTCCGGGACAGTGCTAACTATGGCTACACCTTC
-,few,TRBV28,TRBJ2-7,CASIGLRDSPLRGEQYF,TGTGCCAGCATAGGCCTCCGGGACTCTCCCCTACGGGGGGAGCAGTACTTC
-,once,TRBV7-2,TRBJ1-1,CASRRTLNTEAFF,TGTGCCAGCAGACGCACTTTGAACACTGAAGCTTTCTTT
-,-,TRBV19,TRBJ1-1,CASSRAGVFGTEAFF,TGTGCCAGCAGCCGCGCGGGGGTTTTTGGCACTGAAGCTTTCTTT
-,few,TRBV10-1,TRBJ2-7,CASSDGMHEQYF,TGCGCCAGCAGTGACGGTATGCACGAGCAGTACTTC
-,-,TRBV28,TRBJ2-5,CASSNSVQETQYF,TGTGCCAGCAGTAATAGCGTACAAGAGACCCAGTACTTC
-,once,TRBV12-3/TRBV12-4,TRBJ1-1,CASRLQVNTEAFF,TGTGCCAGCAGGCTACAGGTGAACACTGAAGCTTTCTTT
-,-,TRBV7-8,TRBJ1-5,CASSLGSGWNQPQHF,TGTGCCAGCAGCTTAGGGTCAGGGTGGAATCAGCCCCAGCATTTT
TRBD1,-,TRBV11-2,TRBJ2-6,CASSPLGQGAFGANVLTF,TGTGCCAGCAGCCCGTTGGGGCAGGGGGCGTTTGGGGCCAACGTCCTGACTTTC
TRBD2,once,TRBV3-1/TRBV3-2,TRBJ2-3,CASSQAGGSDTQYF,TGTGCCAGCAGCCAGGCGGGGGGATCAGATACGCAGTATTTT
-,-,TRBV27,TRBJ1-4,CASSYRVTNEKLFF,TGTGCCAGCAGCTACAGGGTAACTAATGAAAAACTGTTTTTT
-,-,TRBV15,TRBJ2-3,CATSRDLVDTQYF,TGTGCCACCAGCAGAGATCTCGTCGATACGCAGTATTTT
TRBD1,-,TRBV13,TRBJ2-2,CASSLTGTGGFTGELFF,TGTGCCAGCAGCTTGACCGGGACAGGGGGCTTCACCGGGGAGCTGTTTTTT
TRBD1,once,TRBV24-1,TRBJ1-4,CATSTGTDNEKLFF,TGTGCCACCAGTACCGGGACAGATAATGAAAAACTGTTTTTT
-,-,TRBV5-1,TRBJ1-1,CASSFSSPNTEAFF,TGCGCCAGCAGCTTCTCCAGTCCCAACACTGAAGCTTTCTTT
-,once,TRBV30,TRBJ1-5,CAWSGRGRQPQHF,TGTGCCTGGAGTGGAAGGGGCAGGCAGCCCCAGCATTTT
-,-,TRBV2,TRBJ1-5,CASSDYGGEGQPQHF,TGTGCCAGCAGTGATTATGGGGGGGAGGGTCAGCCCCAGCATTTT
-,-,TRBV11-3,TRBJ2-7,CASSLGQASFYEQYF,TGTGCCAGCAGCTTAGGACAGGCGAGCTTCTACGAGCAGTACTTC
-,few,TRBV28,TRBJ1-5,CASSTSGGGGNQPQHF,TGTGCCAGCAGCACTTCGGGGGGGGGAGGCAATCAGCCCCAGCATTTT